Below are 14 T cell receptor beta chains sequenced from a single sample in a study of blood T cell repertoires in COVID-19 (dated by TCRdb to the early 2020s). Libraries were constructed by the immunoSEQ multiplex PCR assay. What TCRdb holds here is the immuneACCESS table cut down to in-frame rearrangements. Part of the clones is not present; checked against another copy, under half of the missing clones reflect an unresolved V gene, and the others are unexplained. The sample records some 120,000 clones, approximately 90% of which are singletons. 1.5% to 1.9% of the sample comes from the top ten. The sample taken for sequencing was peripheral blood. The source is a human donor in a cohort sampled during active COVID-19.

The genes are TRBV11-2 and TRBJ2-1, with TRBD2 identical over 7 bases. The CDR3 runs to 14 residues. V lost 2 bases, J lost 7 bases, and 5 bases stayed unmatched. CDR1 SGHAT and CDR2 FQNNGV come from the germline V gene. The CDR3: CASSLPAGYNEQFF. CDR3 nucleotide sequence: TGTGCCAGCAGCTTACCAGCGGGGTATAATGAGCAGTTCTTC.

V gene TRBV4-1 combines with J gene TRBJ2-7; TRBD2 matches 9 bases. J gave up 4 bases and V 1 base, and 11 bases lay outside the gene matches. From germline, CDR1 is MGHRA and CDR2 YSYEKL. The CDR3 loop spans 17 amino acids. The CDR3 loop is CASSQVVAGVSSYEQYF. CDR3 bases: TGCGCCAGCAGCCAAGTGGTAGCGGGGGTATCTTCATACGAGCAGTACTTC.

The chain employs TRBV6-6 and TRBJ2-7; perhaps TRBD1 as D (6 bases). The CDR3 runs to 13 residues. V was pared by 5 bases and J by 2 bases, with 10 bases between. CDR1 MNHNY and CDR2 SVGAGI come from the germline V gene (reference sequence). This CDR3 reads CASSPGQTYEQYF. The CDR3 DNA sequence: TGTGCCAGCAGTCCGGGACAAACCTACGAGCAGTACTTC.

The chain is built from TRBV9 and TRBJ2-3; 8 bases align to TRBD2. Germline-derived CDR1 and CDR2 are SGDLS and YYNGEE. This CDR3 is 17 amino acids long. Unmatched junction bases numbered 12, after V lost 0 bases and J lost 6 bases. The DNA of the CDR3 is TGTGCCAGCAGCGTAGGGTCGATCTCGGCTAGCGGGGATACGCAGTATTTT. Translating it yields CASSVGSISASGDTQYF.

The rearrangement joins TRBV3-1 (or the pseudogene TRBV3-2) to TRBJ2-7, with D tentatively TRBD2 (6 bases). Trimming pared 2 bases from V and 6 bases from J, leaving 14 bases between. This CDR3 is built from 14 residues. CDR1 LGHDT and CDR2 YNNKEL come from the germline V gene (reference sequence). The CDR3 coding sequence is TGTGCCAGCAGCCAAACGATGGGGACTTCCGAGCAGTACTTC. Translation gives CASSQTMGTSEQYF.

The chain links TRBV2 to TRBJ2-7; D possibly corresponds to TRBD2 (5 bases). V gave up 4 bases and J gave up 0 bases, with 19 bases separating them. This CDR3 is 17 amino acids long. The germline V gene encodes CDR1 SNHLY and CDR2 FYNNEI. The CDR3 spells CASSGFAGEVVSYEQYF. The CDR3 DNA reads TGTGCCAGCAGTGGGTTCGCGGGCGAGGTGGTCTCCTACGAGCAGTACTTC. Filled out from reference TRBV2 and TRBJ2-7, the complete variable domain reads EPEVTQTPSHQVTQMGQEVILRCVPISNHLYFYWYRQILGQKVEFLVSFYNNEISEKSEIFDDQFSVERPDGSNFTLKIRSTKLEDSAMYFCASSGFAGEVVSYEQYFGPGTRLTVT.

CDR3 nucleotide sequence: TGTGCCATCAGTGGGGACCCTGACAGGGGCAATCAGCCCCAGCATTTT. Translation: CAISGDPDRGNQPQHF. This chain links TRBV10-3 with TRBJ1-5; 7 positions agree with TRBD1. CDR3 length: 16 residues. Germline trimming cut 4 bases from V and 2 bases from J; bases unmatched to any gene: 8. CDR1 and CDR2 from the germline V gene are ENHRY and SYGVKD.

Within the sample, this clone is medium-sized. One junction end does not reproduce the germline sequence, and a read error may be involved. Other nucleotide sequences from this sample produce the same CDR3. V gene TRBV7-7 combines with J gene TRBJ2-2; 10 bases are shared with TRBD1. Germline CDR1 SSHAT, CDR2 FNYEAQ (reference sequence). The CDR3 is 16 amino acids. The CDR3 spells CASSSTGTGVAGELFF. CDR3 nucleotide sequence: TGTGCTAGCAGCAGTACCGGGACAGGGGTCGCCGGGGAGCTGTTTTTT.

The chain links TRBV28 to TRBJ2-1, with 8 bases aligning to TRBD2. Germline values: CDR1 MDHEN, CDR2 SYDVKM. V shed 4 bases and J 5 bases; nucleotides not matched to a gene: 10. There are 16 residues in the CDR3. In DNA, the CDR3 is TGTGCCAGCAGTTCCCCGGGGAAGCGGGGGCACAATGAGCAGTTCTTC. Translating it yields CASSSPGKRGHNEQFF. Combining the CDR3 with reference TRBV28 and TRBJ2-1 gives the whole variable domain DVKVTQSSRYLVKRTGEKVFLECVQDMDHENMFWYRQDPGLGLRLIYFSYDVKMKEKGDIPEGYSVSREKKERFSLILESASTNQTSMYLCASSSPGKRGHNEQFFGPGTRLTVL.

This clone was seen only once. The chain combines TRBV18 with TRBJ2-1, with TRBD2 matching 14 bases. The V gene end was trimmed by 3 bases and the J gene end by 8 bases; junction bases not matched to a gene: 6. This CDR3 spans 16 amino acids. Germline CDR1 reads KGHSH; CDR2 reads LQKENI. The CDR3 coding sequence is TGTGCCAGCTCACCCCTCGGGACTAGCGGGAGTGATGAGCAGTTCTTC. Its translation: CASSPLGTSGSDEQFF.

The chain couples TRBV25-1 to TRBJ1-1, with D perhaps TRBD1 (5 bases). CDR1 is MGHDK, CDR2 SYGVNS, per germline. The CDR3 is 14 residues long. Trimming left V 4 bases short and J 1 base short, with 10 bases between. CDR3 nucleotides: TGTGCCAGCAGTGGAGGCGGGACGAACACTGAAGCTTTCTTT. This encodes CASSGGGTNTEAFF.

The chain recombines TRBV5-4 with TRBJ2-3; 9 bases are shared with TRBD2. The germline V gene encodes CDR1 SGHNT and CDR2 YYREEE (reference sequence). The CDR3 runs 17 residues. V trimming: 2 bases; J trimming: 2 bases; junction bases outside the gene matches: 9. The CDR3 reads CASSLTSGRHVTDTQYF. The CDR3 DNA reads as TGTGCCAGCAGCTTAACTAGCGGGCGCCATGTCACAGATACGCAGTATTTT. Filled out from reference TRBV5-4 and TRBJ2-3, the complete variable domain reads ETGVTQSPTHLIKTRGQQVTLRCSSQSGHNTVSWYQQALGQGPQFIFQYYREEENGRGNFPPRFSGLQFPNYSSELNVNALELDDSALYLCASSLTSGRHVTDTQYFGPGTRLTVL.

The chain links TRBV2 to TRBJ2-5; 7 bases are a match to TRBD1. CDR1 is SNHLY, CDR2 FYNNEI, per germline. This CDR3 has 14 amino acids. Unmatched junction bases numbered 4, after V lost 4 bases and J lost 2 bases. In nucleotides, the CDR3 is TGTGCCAGCAGTGTCGGCAGGGGGCAAGAGACCCAGTACTTC. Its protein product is CASSVGRGQETQYF.

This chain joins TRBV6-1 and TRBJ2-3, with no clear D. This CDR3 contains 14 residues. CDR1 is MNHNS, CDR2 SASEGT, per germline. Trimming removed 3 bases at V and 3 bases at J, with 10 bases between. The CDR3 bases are TGTGCCAGCAGTGAGGCCCTTTCTACAGATACGCAGTATTTT. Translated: CASSEALSTDTQYF.